This T cell receptor (beta chain) is drawn from a study of patients and donors after allogeneic stem cell transplantation. The CDR3 sequence is 13 residues long. Trimming removed 2 bases at V and 1 base at J, with 4 bases between. MiXCR, applied by TCRdb to the RT-PCR reads, yields one record per CDR3 protein. Here the sample spans roughly 960,000 distinct CDR3 sequences, over 15% being singletons. There are many counts of this clonotype. Specimen: blood, either unsorted or a sorted T cell fraction (not recorded which). The TCR originated in a human donor who was either an allogeneic HSCT recipient or a stem cell or donor lymphocyte infusion donor (not recorded which). It is not recorded whose cells these are; they may come from a transplant donor. This chain uses TRBV12-3 or TRBV12-4 with TRBJ2-3; D is ambiguous. The CDR3 sequence: CASSLQGTDTQYF. CDR3 in DNA: TGTGCCAGCAGTTTACAGGGCACAGATACGCAGTATTTT.